This T cell receptor beta chain was found in a study of T cell repertoires in cytomegalovirus infection. Study findings and constraints: Accumulated public TCR beta family frequency recognized individuals carrying CMV together with the relevant HLA. Dominating the ex vivo response were TCR beta clonotypes that were CMV-specific and HLA-C-restricted.

Points on this clonotype: The target antigen is unknown. Just one base apart from a much larger clone, this may be a read error.

From the reads, TCRdb called clonotypes with MiXCR, one entry per CDR3 protein. The sample holds some 920,000 distinct CDR3 sequences, roughly 30% seen once. This TCR derives from a human donor in good health (CMV status not recorded). Some clones in this sample may be carry-over from other donors' samples. The specimen was cultured CD8+ T cells from PBMCs, collected from culture after CMV antigen stimulation.

The CDR3 spells CANSLGADYGYTF. The CDR3 DNA reads as TGTGCCAACAGCTTGGGGGCTGACTATGGCTACACCTTC. The chain joins TRBV7-9 to TRBJ1-2; possibly TRBD1 for D (6 bases). Germline V gene data show CDR1 as SEHNR and CDR2 as FQNEAQ (reference sequence). The CDR3 has 13 amino acids.